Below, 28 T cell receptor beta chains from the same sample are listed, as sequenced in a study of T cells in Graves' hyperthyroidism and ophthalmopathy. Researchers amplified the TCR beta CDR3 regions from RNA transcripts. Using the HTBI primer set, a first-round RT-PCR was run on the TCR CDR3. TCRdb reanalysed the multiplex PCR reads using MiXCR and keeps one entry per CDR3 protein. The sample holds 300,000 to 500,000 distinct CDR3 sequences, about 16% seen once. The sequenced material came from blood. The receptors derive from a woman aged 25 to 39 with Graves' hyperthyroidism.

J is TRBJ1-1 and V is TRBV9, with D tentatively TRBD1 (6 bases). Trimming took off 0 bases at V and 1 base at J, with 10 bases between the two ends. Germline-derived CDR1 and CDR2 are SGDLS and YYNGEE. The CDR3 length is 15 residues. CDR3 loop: CASSVGGGQNTEAFF. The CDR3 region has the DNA TGTGCCAGCAGCGTAGGGGGGGGACAGAACACTGAAGCTTTCTTT.

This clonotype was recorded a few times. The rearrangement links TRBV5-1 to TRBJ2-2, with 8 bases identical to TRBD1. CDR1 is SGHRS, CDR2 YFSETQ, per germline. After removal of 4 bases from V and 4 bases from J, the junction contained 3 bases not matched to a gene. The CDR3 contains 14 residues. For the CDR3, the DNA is TGCGCCAGCAGCGACCAGGGGGCCACCGGGGAGCTGTTTTTT. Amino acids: CASSDQGATGELFF.

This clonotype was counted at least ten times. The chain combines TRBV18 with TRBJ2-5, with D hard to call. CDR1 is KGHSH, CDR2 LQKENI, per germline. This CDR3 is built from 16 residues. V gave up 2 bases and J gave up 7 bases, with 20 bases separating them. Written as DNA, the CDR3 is TGTGCCAGCTCACCAAGTAGGCCAGCCCCATTTTCGACCCAGTACTTC. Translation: CASSPSRPAPFSTQYF. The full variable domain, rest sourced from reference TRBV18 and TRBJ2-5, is NAGVMQNPRHLVRRRGQEARLRCSPMKGHSHVYWYRQLPEEGLKFMVYLQKENIIDESGMPKERFSAEFPKEGPSILRIQQVVRGDSAAYFCASSPSRPAPFSTQYFGPGTRLLVL.

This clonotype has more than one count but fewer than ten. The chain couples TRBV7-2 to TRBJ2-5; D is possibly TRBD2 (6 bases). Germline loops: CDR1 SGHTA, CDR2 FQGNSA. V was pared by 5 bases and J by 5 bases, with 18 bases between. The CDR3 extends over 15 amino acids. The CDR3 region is CASSLGSLREETQYF. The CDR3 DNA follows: TGTGCCAGCAGCCTCGGAAGTCTCCGGGAGGAGACCCAGTACTTC.

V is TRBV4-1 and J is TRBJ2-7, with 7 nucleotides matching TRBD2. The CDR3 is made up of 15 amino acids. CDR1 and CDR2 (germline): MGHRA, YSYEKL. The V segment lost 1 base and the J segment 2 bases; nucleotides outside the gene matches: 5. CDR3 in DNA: TGCGCCAGCAGCCAAGTACCTAGCGGAGCCTACGAGCAGTACTTC. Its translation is CASSQVPSGAYEQYF.

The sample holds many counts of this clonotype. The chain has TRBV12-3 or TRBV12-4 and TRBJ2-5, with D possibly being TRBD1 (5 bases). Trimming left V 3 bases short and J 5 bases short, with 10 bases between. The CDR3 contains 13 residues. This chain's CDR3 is CASSFQGTETQYF. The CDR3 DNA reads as TGTGCCAGCAGTTTTCAGGGAACGGAGACCCAGTACTTC.

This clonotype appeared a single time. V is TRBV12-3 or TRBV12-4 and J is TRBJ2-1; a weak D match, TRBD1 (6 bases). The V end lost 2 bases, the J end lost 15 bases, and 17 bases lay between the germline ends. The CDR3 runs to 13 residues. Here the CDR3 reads CASSLQGQGLTFF. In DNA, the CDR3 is TGTGCCAGCAGTTTACAGGGGCAGGGGTTAACGTTCTTC.

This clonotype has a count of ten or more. For the CDR3, the DNA is TGTGCCAGCTCCAGGGTGGGCGGAAACTACGAGCAGTACTTC. It codes for CASSRVGGNYEQYF. V and J are TRBV6-1 and TRBJ2-7; D perhaps matches TRBD1 (5 bases). The V gene's germline CDR1 is MNHNS and CDR2 SASEGT. The CDR3 runs 14 residues. Deletions cut 8 bases from V and 3 bases from J, with 17 bases between.

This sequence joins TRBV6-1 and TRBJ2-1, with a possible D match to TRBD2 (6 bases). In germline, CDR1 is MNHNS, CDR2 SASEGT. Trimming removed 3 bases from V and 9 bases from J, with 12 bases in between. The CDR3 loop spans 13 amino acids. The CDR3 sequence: CASSDRLEGEQFF. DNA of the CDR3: TGTGCCAGCAGTGACCGACTAGAAGGTGAGCAGTTCTTC.

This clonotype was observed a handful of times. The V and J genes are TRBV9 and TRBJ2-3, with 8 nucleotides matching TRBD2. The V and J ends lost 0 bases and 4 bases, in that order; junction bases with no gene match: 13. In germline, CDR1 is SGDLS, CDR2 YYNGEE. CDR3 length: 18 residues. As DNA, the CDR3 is TGTGCCAGCAGCGTAGATGGGGCGGGAGGTTTTCCCCCAGATACGCAGTATTTT. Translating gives CASSVDGAGGFPPDTQYF.

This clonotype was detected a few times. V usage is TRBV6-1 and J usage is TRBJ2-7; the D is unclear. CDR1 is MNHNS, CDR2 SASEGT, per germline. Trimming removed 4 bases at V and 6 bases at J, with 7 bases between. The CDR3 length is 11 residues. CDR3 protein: CASSGGLEQYF. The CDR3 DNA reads TGTGCCAGCAGTGGGGGTCTCGAGCAGTACTTC.

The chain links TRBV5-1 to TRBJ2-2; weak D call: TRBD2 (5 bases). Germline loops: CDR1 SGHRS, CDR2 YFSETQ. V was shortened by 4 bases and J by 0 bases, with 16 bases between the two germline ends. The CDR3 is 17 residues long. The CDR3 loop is CASSEMRAGANTGELFF. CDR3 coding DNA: TGCGCCAGCAGCGAAATGCGGGCAGGAGCGAACACCGGGGAGCTGTTTTTT.

DNA of the CDR3: TGCAACGTAGCCCCTGCCGACAGGTCCCCGGGGGAGACCCAGTACTTC. As protein: CNVAPADRSPGETQYF. The rearrangement uses TRBV29-1 and TRBJ2-5, with D possibly TRBD1 on 6 matching bases. There are 16 residues in the CDR3. Germline CDR1 SQVTM, CDR2 ANQGSEA.

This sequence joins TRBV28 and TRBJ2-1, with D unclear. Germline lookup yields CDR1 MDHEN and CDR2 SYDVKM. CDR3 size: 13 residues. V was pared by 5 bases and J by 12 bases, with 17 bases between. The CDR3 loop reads CASSGRRRDGQFF. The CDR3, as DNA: TGTGCCAGCAGTGGGCGGCGCCGAGATGGGCAGTTCTTC. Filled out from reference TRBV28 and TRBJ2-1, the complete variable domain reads DVKVTQSSRYLVKRTGEKVFLECVQDMDHENMFWYRQDPGLGLRLIYFSYDVKMKEKGDIPEGYSVSREKKERFSLILESASTNQTSMYLCASSGRRRDGQFFGPGTRLTVL.

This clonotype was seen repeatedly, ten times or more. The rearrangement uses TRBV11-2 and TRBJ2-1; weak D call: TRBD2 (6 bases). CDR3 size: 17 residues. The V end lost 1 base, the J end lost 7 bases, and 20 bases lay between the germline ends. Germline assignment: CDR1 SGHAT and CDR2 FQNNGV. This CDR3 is CASSLVPDRDFRNEQFF. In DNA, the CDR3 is TGTGCCAGCAGCTTAGTCCCCGACCGGGACTTCCGAAATGAGCAGTTCTTC.

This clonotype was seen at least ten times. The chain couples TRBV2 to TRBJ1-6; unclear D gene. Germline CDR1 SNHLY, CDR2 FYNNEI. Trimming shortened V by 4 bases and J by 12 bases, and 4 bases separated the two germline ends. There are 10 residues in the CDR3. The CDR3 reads CASSGGPLHF. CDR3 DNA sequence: TGTGCCAGCAGTGGTGGACCCCTCCACTTT.

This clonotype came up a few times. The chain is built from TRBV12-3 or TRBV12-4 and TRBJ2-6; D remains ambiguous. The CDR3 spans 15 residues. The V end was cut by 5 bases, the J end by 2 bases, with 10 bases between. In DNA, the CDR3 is TGTGCCAGCAGTACCCTTCAGGCTGGGGCCAACGTCCTGACTTTC. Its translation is CASSTLQAGANVLTF.

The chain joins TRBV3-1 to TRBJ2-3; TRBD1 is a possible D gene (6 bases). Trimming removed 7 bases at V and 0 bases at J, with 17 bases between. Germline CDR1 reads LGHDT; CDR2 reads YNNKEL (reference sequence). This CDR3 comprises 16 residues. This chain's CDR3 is CASTNWARGSTDTQYF. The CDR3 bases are TGTGCCAGCACCAACTGGGCCAGGGGTAGCACAGATACGCAGTATTTT.

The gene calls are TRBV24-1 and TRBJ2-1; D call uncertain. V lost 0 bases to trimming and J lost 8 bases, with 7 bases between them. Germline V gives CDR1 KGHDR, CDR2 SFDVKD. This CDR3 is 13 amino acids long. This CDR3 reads CATSDLRTDEQFF. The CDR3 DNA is TGTGCCACCAGTGATTTGCGTACTGATGAGCAGTTCTTC.

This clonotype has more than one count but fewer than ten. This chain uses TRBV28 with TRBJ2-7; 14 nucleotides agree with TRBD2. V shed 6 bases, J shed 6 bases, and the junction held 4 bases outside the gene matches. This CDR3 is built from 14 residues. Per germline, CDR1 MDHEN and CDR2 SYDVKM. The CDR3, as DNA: TGTGCCAGCAGCGGGACTAGCGGGAGTAGCGAGCAGTACTTC. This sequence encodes CASSGTSGSSEQYF.

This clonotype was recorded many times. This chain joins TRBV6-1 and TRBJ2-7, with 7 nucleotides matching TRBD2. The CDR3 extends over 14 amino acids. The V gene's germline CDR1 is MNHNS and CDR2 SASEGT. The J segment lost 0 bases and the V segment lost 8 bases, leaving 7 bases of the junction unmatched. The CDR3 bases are TGTGCCAGCGCCCCAGGACTAGTCTCCTACGAGCAGTACTTC. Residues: CASAPGLVSYEQYF.

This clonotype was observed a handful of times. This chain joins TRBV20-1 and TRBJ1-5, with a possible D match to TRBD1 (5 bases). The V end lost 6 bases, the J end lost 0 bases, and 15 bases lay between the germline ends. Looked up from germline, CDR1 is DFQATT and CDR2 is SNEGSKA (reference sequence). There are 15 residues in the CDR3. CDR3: CSAPQWDSSNQPQHF. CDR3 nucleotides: TGCAGTGCGCCCCAATGGGACTCTAGCAATCAGCCCCAGCATTTT.

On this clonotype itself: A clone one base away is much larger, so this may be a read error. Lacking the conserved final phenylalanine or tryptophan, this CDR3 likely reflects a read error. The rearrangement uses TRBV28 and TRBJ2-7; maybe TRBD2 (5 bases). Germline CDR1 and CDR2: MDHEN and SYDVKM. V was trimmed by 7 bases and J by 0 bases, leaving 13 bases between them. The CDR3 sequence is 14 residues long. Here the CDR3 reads CASNGLYSSYEQYS. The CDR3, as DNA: TGTGCCAGCAACGGACTGTATAGCTCCTACGAGCAGTACTCC.

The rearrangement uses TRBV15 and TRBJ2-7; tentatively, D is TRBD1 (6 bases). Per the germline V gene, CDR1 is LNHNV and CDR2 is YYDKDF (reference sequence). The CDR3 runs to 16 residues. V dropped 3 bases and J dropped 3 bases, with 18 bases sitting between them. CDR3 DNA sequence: TGTGCCACCAGCAGGGGCCTGGGGGCAGGGGACTACGAGCAGTACTTC. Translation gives CATSRGLGAGDYEQYF.

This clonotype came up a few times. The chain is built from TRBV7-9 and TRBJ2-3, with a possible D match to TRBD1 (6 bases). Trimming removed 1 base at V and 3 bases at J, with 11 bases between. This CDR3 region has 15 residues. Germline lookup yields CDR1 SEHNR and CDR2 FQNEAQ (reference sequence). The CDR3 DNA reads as TGTGCCAGCAGCTTAGTGGGGGCGCGGACAGATACGCAGTATTTT. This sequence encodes CASSLVGARTDTQYF.

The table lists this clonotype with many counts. The CDR3 DNA reads TGTGCCAGCAGTTTAATCAGGGGGTATTGGGCTTTAAATGAGCAGTTCTTC. This codes for CASSLIRGYWALNEQFF. The rearrangement joins TRBV27 to TRBJ2-1, with 7 bases matching TRBD1. Germline CDR1 and CDR2: MNHEY and SMNVEV (reference sequence). This CDR3 comprises 17 residues. Trimming removed 2 bases from V and 7 bases from J; junction bases left unmatched: 14.

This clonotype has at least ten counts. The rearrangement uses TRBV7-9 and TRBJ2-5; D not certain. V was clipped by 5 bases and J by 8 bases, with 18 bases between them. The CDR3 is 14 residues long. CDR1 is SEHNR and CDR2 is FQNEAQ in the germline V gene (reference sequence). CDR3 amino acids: CASSKGPIVETQYF. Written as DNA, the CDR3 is TGTGCCAGCAGCAAAGGCCCCATAGTGGAAACCCAGTACTTC.

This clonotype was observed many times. Here the CDR3 DNA reads TGCAGTGCTGATCCCAGGCTAGCGGGAGGGCCGGATACGCAGTATTTT. This gives the protein CSADPRLAGGPDTQYF. The chain has TRBV20-1 and TRBJ2-3; 12 positions match TRBD2. CDR1 and CDR2 (germline): DFQATT, SNEGSKA (reference sequence). Unmatched junction bases numbered 12, after V lost 5 bases and J lost 6 bases. The CDR3 is made up of 16 amino acids.